These 16 T cell receptor beta chains were all obtained from the same sample, sequenced in a study of blood T cell repertoires in COVID-19. Data came from immunoSEQ multiplex PCR; TCRdb stores just in-frame clones and leaves some out. The sample has around 250,000 clones, roughly 85% seen once. Sequencing was performed on PBMCs or T cells enriched from blood (not recorded which). Receptor source: a woman aged 45-60 years who had recovered from COVID-19.

This clone was observed a few times. This rearrangement joins TRBV18 to TRBJ1-1; 7 nucleotides match TRBD1. Losses at the gene ends were 0 bases for V and 1 base for J; bases not matched to a gene: 8. This CDR3 spans 17 amino acids. Germline lookup yields CDR1 KGHSH and CDR2 LQKENI. Here the CDR3 DNA reads TGTGCCAGCTCACCACCCGGATCAGGGGGGCGGAACACTGAAGCTTTCTTT. Residues: CASSPPGSGGRNTEAFF.

This clone was seen once. CDR3 sequence: CASSQDILRDRNTGYTF. For the CDR3, the DNA is TGCGCCAGCAGCCAAGATATATTGAGGGACAGAAACACTGGCTACACCTTC. This chain connects TRBV4-1 to TRBJ1-2; 7 bases map to TRBD1. The germline V gene has CDR1 MGHRA and CDR2 YSYEKL. The CDR3 extends over 17 amino acids. J gave up 7 bases and V 0 bases, and 14 bases lay outside the gene matches.

The CDR3 DNA follows: TGTGCCAGCAGCTTAAAAGGACTAGCGAACACCGGGGAGCTGTTTTTT. The encoded protein is CASSLKGLANTGELFF. This chain links TRBV7-3 with TRBJ2-2; TRBD2 matches 7 bases. Per germline, CDR1 SGHTA and CDR2 FQGTGA. V shed 1 base and J 0 bases; nucleotides not matched to a gene: 2. The CDR3 extends over 16 amino acids.

This sequence joins TRBV12-5 and TRBJ2-2; D is uncertain. The germline CDR1 and CDR2 sequences are LGHNT and FRNRAP. The CDR3 consists of 16 residues. The germline V and J ends were trimmed by 0 bases and 0 bases, with 8 bases remaining between them. As DNA, the CDR3 is TGTGCTAGTGGTTTGGTTTGGCAGGCGAACACCGGGGAGCTGTTTTTT. This sequence encodes CASGLVWQANTGELFF.

The V call is TRBV3-1 (or the pseudogene TRBV3-2), the J call TRBJ2-2, with D perhaps matching TRBD2 (5 bases). V lost 4 bases, J lost 16 bases, and 16 bases lay in between. The CDR3 has 12 amino acids. Germline values: CDR1 LGHDT, CDR2 YNNKEL (reference sequence). CDR3 loop: CASSPGERDQFF. DNA of the CDR3: TGTGCCAGCAGCCCGGGTGAACGGGATCAGTTTTTT.

This chain joins TRBV10-3 and TRBJ2-7; D gene uncertain. Germline CDR1 and CDR2: ENHRY and SYGVKD. This CDR3 is 14 amino acids long. Trimming left V 0 bases short and J 0 bases short, with 6 bases between. The CDR3 coding sequence is TGTGCCATCAGTGAGTCTTTTAGCTCCTACGAGCAGTACTTC. This codes for CAISESFSSYEQYF.

This clone was counted a single time. The chain carries TRBV2 and TRBJ1-4, with D unclear. V lost 3 bases, J lost 3 bases, and 8 bases lay in between. CDR1 is SNHLY, CDR2 FYNNEI, per germline. CDR3 length equals 14 residues. CDR3 region: CASSEVAANEKLFF. CDR3 nucleotides: TGTGCCAGCAGTGAGGTGGCAGCTAATGAAAAACTGTTTTTT.

The chain carries TRBV28 and TRBJ1-2, with D perhaps matching TRBD1 (5 bases). Germline lookup yields CDR1 MDHEN and CDR2 SYDVKM. CDR3 length equals 12 residues. Between the trimmed V and J ends, which lost 1 base and 6 bases, there was a span of 6 bases. Written as DNA, the CDR3 is TGTGCCAGCAGTTTATCAGGGAATGGCTACACCTTC. It yields the protein CASSLSGNGYTF.

This chain joins TRBV27 and TRBJ2-7; the D gene is possibly TRBD1 (6 bases). Deletions cut 0 bases from V and 4 bases from J, with 10 bases between. The CDR3 is 14 residues long. Germline V CDR1 and CDR2: MNHEY, SMNVEV (reference sequence). The CDR3 nucleotides read TGTGCCAGCAGTTTATCCAGGGGTTTTTACGAGCAGTACTTC. Protein sequence: CASSLSRGFYEQYF.

The chain combines TRBV15 with TRBJ2-5, with a weak D call TRBD1 (6 bases). The V gene's germline CDR1 is LNHNV and CDR2 YYDKDF (reference sequence). CDR3 length: 15 residues. With 0 bases removed from V and 0 bases from J, the gap between germline ends came to 8 bases. CDR3 DNA: TGTGCCACCAGCAGAGATAGGGACAACCAAGAGACCCAGTACTTC. The encoded protein is CATSRDRDNQETQYF.

The chain links TRBV19 to TRBJ1-5; D gene unclear. With 7 bases removed from V and 7 bases from J, the gap between germline ends came to 17 bases. Germline CDR1 is LNHDA and CDR2 is SQIVND (reference sequence). The CDR3 spans 14 residues. The CDR3 here is CASKALGQRQPQHF. CDR3 DNA sequence: TGTGCCAGTAAAGCGTTAGGGCAGCGGCAGCCCCAGCATTTT.

This rearrangement joins TRBV15 to TRBJ2-3; the D gene is possibly TRBD2 (6 bases). Trimming cost V 1 base and J 3 bases, with 8 bases left between them. CDR1 is LNHNV, CDR2 YYDKDF, per germline (reference sequence). The CDR3 totals 14 residues. This CDR3 is CATSRGRETDTQYF. CDR3 coding DNA: TGTGCCACCAGCAGAGGACGGGAGACAGATACGCAGTATTTT.

This chain connects TRBV11-1 to TRBJ2-3; D unresolved. Germline values: CDR1 SGHAT, CDR2 FQDESV (reference sequence). The CDR3 runs 13 residues. V was cut by 3 bases and J by 2 bases, with 6 bases left in between. This CDR3 reads CASSFPVTDTQYF. The CDR3 bases are TGTGCCAGCAGCTTTCCAGTCACAGATACGCAGTATTTT.

The rearrangement links TRBV3-1 (or the pseudogene TRBV3-2) to TRBJ1-1, with D perhaps TRBD1 (5 bases). This CDR3 comprises 11 residues. Trimming stripped 4 bases from V and 11 bases from J, with 11 bases between. Germline CDR1 and CDR2: LGHDT and YNNKEL (reference sequence). The CDR3 here is CASSPGTTAFF. CDR3 in DNA: TGTGCCAGCAGCCCAGGGACTACGGCTTTCTTT.

V and J are TRBV5-1 and TRBJ2-1; a weak D match, TRBD2 (6 bases). The CDR3 length is 15 residues. V lost 1 base to trimming and J lost 2 bases, with 10 bases between them. CDR1 is SGHRS and CDR2 is YFSETQ in the germline V gene. CDR3 in DNA: TGCGCCAGCAGCTTGTTTAGCGGCCCCTACAATGAGCAGTTCTTC. Translating gives CASSLFSGPYNEQFF.

CDR3 loop: CASSQGSGELFF. CDR3 DNA sequence: TGTGCCAGCAGCCAGGGGTCCGGGGAGCTGTTTTTT. The chain combines TRBV7-8 with TRBJ2-2; TRBD1 is a possible D gene (6 bases). V lost 5 bases, J lost 6 bases, and 7 bases lay in between. In germline, CDR1 is SGHVS, CDR2 FQNEAQ. This CDR3 spans 12 amino acids.